One sample yielded the 12 T cell receptor beta chains listed below, sequenced in a study of T-cell memory formation after mild COVID-19. TCRdb itself ran the 5' RACE reads through MiXCR, one entry per CDR3 protein. This table has more than 150,000 distinct CDR3 sequences, 20% to 25% appearing once. Sequencing input: PBMCs or a T cell subset sorted from them (not recorded which). These receptors all come from an adult woman who had mild COVID-19 (a few samples of this study predate the infection). Cell type and time point are not known.

The chain couples TRBV5-5 to TRBJ2-1; D not resolved. V lost 5 bases and J lost 15, with 15 bases in between. The CDR3 totals 11 residues. Germline assignment: CDR1 SGHKS and CDR2 YYEKEE (reference sequence). This CDR3 is CASRLGLRWFF. CDR3 coding DNA: TGTGCCAGCAGACTCGGGTTACGGTGGTTCTTC.

The J gene is TRBJ1-1, the V gene TRBV6-5; D perhaps matches TRBD1 (6 bases). V lost 8 bases to trimming and J lost 7 bases, with 14 bases between them. The CDR3 has 12 residues. Germline loops: CDR1 MNHEY, CDR2 SVGAGI. As DNA, the CDR3 is TGTGCCAGCGGGAGAACAGGGAATGAAGCTTTCTTT. It yields the protein CASGRTGNEAFF.

The V and J genes are TRBV9 and TRBJ2-1; D unresolved. With 0 bases removed from V and 2 bases from J, the gap between germline ends came to 12 bases. The CDR3 is 16 residues long. The V gene's germline CDR1 is SGDLS and CDR2 YYNGEE. The CDR3, as DNA: TGTGCCAGCAGCGTAGCATCAGGCCAACCCTACAATGAGCAGTTCTTC. It is translated as CASSVASGQPYNEQFF.

This chain links TRBV24-1 with TRBJ2-1, with 8 bases matching TRBD2. The CDR3 totals 13 residues. J was trimmed by 6 bases and V by 3 bases; bases with no gene match: 0. Germline V CDR1 and CDR2: KGHDR, SFDVKD. This CDR3 reads CATSDGTSNEQFF. CDR3 bases: TGTGCCACCAGTGATGGGACTAGCAATGAGCAGTTCTTC.

The genes are TRBV12-3 or TRBV12-4 and TRBJ2-5, with D perhaps matching TRBD1 or TRBD2 (5 bases each). V lost 5 bases and J 8 bases, leaving 18 bases between the germline ends. The CDR3 sequence is 14 residues long. The CDR3 nucleotides read TGTGCCAGCAGTCCGCCGGGGCGCCCAGGTACCCAGTACTTC. Translating it yields CASSPPGRPGTQYF.

This clonotype was recorded a few times. The genes are TRBV20-1 and TRBJ2-2, with D possibly matching TRBD1 (5 bases). This CDR3 region has 15 residues. The germline V and J ends were trimmed by 6 bases and 0 bases, with 14 bases remaining between them. Germline lookup yields CDR1 DFQATT and CDR2 SNEGSKA (reference sequence). Written as DNA, the CDR3 is TGCAGTGCCCAGAGGCGGACAACGAACACCGGGGAGCTGTTTTTT. Amino acid sequence: CSAQRRTTNTGELFF.

The rearrangement uses TRBV9 and TRBJ2-3; 8 nucleotides match TRBD2. Looked up from germline, CDR1 is SGDLS and CDR2 is YYNGEE. The V segment lost 3 bases and the J segment 3 bases; nucleotides outside the gene matches: 6. The CDR3 runs to 15 residues. DNA for the CDR3: TGTGCCAGCAGCGCCCGGGGGGGCGGAACAGATACGCAGTATTTT. Protein sequence: CASSARGGGTDTQYF.

The chain couples TRBV18 to TRBJ2-5, with 7 bases that match TRBD1. Germline assignment: CDR1 KGHSH and CDR2 LQKENI. Trimming cost V 3 bases and J 5 bases; bases outside gene matches: 6. The CDR3 consists of 14 residues. The DNA for the CDR3 is TGTGCCAGCTCACCGCCCACAGGGGACGAGACCCAGTACTTC. This gives the protein CASSPPTGDETQYF.

This clonotype has only a few counts. The chain uses TRBV11-2 and TRBJ2-4; 7 bases are shared with TRBD2. Germline assignment: CDR1 SGHAT and CDR2 FQNNGV. Trimming took 0 bases from V and 0 from J; bases not matched to a gene: 5. The CDR3 has 17 residues. In DNA form, the CDR3 reads TGTGCCAGCAGCTTAGATAGGGAGGGTATAGCCAAAAACATTCAGTACTTC. Translation: CASSLDREGIAKNIQYF.

The chain employs TRBV5-4 and TRBJ1-1; D not resolved. V gave up 2 bases and J gave up 3 bases, with 17 bases separating them. The germline V gene encodes CDR1 SGHNT and CDR2 YYREEE (reference sequence). The CDR3 sequence is 16 residues long. The CDR3: CASSFERLDADTEAFF. The CDR3 region has the DNA TGTGCCAGCAGCTTCGAGCGTCTGGACGCTGACACTGAAGCTTTCTTT.

The V call is TRBV12-3 or TRBV12-4, the J call TRBJ2-7, with D tentatively TRBD1 or TRBD2 (5 bases each). V lost 11 bases and J lost 0, with 14 bases in between. CDR3 size: 13 residues. CDR3 DNA: TGTGCCTCGTCCGGGGCTTACTCCTACGAGCAGTACTTC. It encodes CASSGAYSYEQYF.

This clonotype was counted between two and nine times. The V and J genes are TRBV7-2 and TRBJ2-1; 14 bases agree with TRBD2. Germline V gene lookup returns CDR1 SGHTA and CDR2 FQGNSA. J lost 1 base, V lost 4 bases, and 9 bases had no gene match. The CDR3 runs to 19 residues. The CDR3 here is CASSSTGTSGSMSYNEQFF. The CDR3 bases are TGTGCCAGCAGCTCGACTGGGACTAGCGGGAGCATGTCCTACAATGAGCAGTTCTTC.